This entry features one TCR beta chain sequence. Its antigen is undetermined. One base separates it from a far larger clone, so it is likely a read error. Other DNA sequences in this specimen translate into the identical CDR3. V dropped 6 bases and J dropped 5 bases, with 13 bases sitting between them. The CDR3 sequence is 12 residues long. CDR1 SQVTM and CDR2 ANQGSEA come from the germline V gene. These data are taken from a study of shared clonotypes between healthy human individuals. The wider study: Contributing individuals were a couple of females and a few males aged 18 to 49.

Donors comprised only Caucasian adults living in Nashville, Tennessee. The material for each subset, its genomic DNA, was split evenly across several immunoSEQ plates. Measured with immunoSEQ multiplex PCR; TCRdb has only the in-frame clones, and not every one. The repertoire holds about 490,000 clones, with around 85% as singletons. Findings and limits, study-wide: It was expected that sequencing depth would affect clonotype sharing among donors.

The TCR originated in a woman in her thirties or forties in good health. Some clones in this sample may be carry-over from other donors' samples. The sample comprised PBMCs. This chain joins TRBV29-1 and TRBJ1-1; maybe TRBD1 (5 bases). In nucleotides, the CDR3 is TGCAGCGTCGGTGACAGTAATACTGAAGCTTTCTTT. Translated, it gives CSVGDSNTEAFF.